A single sample gave rise to the 21 T cell receptor beta chains below, sequenced in a study of T cell repertoires in cytomegalovirus infection. TCRdb passed the reads through MiXCR, listing each CDR3 protein once. The sample lists some 200,000 distinct CDR3 sequences; roughly a fifth were seen once. Source material: PBMCs. All receptors come from a human donor in good health (CMV status not recorded). Some clones in this sample may be carry-over from other donors' samples.

The chain is built from TRBV6-2 or TRBV6-3 and TRBJ1-5; TRBD1 might be the D (6 bases). V lost 5 bases to trimming and J lost 10 bases, with 15 bases between them. Germline V gene lookup returns CDR1 MNHEY and CDR2 SVGEGT. This CDR3 comprises 13 residues. CDR3 DNA: TGTGCCAGCAGTCCGACAGGCCTCGGCCCCCAGCATTTT. Translation gives CASSPTGLGPQHF.

This clonotype was recorded at least ten times. V is TRBV7-2 and J is TRBJ2-7, with unresolved D. This CDR3 contains 13 residues. The ends were cut back, 6 bases at V and 3 bases at J, with 12 bases in the middle. The V gene's germline CDR1 is SGHTA and CDR2 FQGNSA. The CDR3 region is CASRQVNDYEQYF. The DNA of the CDR3 is TGTGCCAGCAGACAAGTTAACGACTACGAGCAGTACTTC.

This clonotype was observed a few times. The V and J genes are TRBV19 and TRBJ1-6, with TRBD1 as a possible D gene (6 bases). Germline V CDR1 and CDR2: LNHDA, SQIVND (reference sequence). V gave up 5 bases and J gave up 5 bases, with 19 bases separating them. This CDR3 is 17 amino acids long. CDR3 in amino acids: CASSLYRPDSHNSPLHF. CDR3 in DNA: TGTGCCAGTAGTCTTTACCGTCCGGACAGCCATAATTCACCCCTCCACTTT.

This clonotype was counted between two and nine times. V and J are TRBV19 and TRBJ2-1, with 10 bases lining up with TRBD2. Losses at the gene ends were 5 bases for V and 4 bases for J; bases not matched to a gene: 5. Germline V gene data show CDR1 as LNHDA and CDR2 as SQIVND (reference sequence). The CDR3 length is 15 residues. The CDR3 sequence: CASSPGLAQYNEQFF. The CDR3 nucleotides are TGTGCCAGTAGTCCGGGACTAGCGCAATACAATGAGCAGTTCTTC.

The chain has TRBV7-9 and TRBJ2-5; D perhaps matches TRBD1 (6 bases). The V end lost 5 bases, the J end lost 5 bases, and 9 bases lay between the germline ends. CDR3 length equals 12 residues. Germline-derived CDR1 and CDR2 are SEHNR and FQNEAQ (reference sequence). The CDR3 is CASSQGWETQYF. In nucleotides, the CDR3 is TGTGCCAGCAGCCAGGGGTGGGAGACCCAGTACTTC.

Only a few counts were recorded for this clonotype. A much larger clone lies one base from this, so it may be a read error. The chain recombines TRBV6-1 with TRBJ1-1; D ambiguous. V lost 6 bases, J lost 1 base, and 9 bases lay in between. This CDR3 spans 13 amino acids. Looked up from germline, CDR1 is MNHNS and CDR2 is SASEGT. For the CDR3, the DNA is TGTGCCAGCAGCCGAGATTGGAACACTGAAGCTTTCTTT. Protein product: CASSRDWNTEAFF.

This clonotype was seen a few times. The chain uses TRBV6-2 or TRBV6-3 and TRBJ1-5; 7 nucleotides line up with TRBD1. From germline, CDR1 is MNHEY and CDR2 SVGEGT. V lost 4 bases and J lost 6; bases outside the gene matches: 6. The CDR3 spans 14 residues. The DNA of the CDR3 is TGTGCCAGCAGTTTCCGACAGGGTGGTCAGCCCCAGCATTTT. Translation: CASSFRQGGQPQHF.

This clonotype was counted a few times. The CDR3 DNA reads TGTGCCAGTCGGGCGGGGGGGCCTGTATATGAGCAGTTCTTC. It encodes CASRAGGPVYEQFF. The chain carries TRBV19 and TRBJ2-1; 9 nucleotides line up with TRBD2. The ends lost 8 bases at V and 8 bases at J; junction bases unmatched: 10. In germline, CDR1 is LNHDA, CDR2 SQIVND (reference sequence). CDR3 length: 14 residues.

This rearrangement joins TRBV11-2 to TRBJ2-3, with 8 bases that match TRBD2. Germline lookup yields CDR1 SGHAT and CDR2 FQNNGV. The CDR3 totals 15 residues. V trimming: 6 bases; J trimming: 6 bases; junction bases outside the gene matches: 11. Here the CDR3 reads CASSWASGSPDTQYF. DNA for the CDR3: TGTGCCAGCAGTTGGGCCAGCGGGAGCCCGGATACGCAGTATTTT.

This clonotype was seen a handful of times. The rearrangement links TRBV18 to TRBJ2-2, with TRBD1 as a possible D gene (6 bases). This CDR3 is built from 15 residues. Germline CDR1 reads KGHSH; CDR2 reads LQKENI. V shed 0 bases and J shed 7 bases, with 12 bases lying between them. CDR3 sequence: CASSPPVGGFGELFF. CDR3 coding DNA: TGTGCCAGCTCACCACCGGTTGGGGGCTTCGGGGAGCTGTTTTTT.

This clonotype was recorded a few times. The chain carries TRBV25-1 and TRBJ2-7; 15 bases align to TRBD2. Germline lookup yields CDR1 MGHDK and CDR2 SYGVNS. The CDR3 loop spans 17 amino acids. V shed 7 bases, J shed 0 bases, and the junction held 7 bases outside the gene matches. CDR3 nucleotide sequence: TGTGCCAGCACCCAAGGACTAGCGGGAGGGTCCTCCTACGAGCAGTACTTC. Its translation: CASTQGLAGGSSYEQYF.

As concerns this clonotype: A much larger clonotype is one base distant, so this may be a read error. This rearrangement joins TRBV7-2 to TRBJ2-7; D possibly corresponds to TRBD1 (6 bases). Germline assignment: CDR1 SGHTA and CDR2 FQGNSA. The CDR3 totals 13 residues. CDR3 protein: CASSFGQYYGQYF. CDR3 DNA: TGTGCCAGCAGCTTCGGACAGTACTACGGGCAGTACTTC. The whole variable domain, filled in from reference TRBV7-2 and TRBJ2-7, reads GAGVSQSPSNKVTEKGKDVELRCDPISGHTALYWYRQSLGQGLEFLIYFQGNSAPDKSGLPSDRFSAERTGGSVSTLTIQRTQQEDSAVYLCASSFGQYYGQYFGPGTRLTVT.

This clonotype was seen at least ten times. The chain combines TRBV7-9 with TRBJ2-6; unclear D gene. The CDR3 contains 14 residues. Trimming shortened V by 4 bases and J by 0 bases, and 4 bases separated the two germline ends. CDR1 is SEHNR and CDR2 is FQNEAQ in the germline V gene (reference sequence). Here the CDR3 reads CASSYTSGANVLTF. As DNA, the CDR3 is TGTGCCAGCAGCTACACCTCTGGGGCCAACGTCCTGACTTTC.

This clonotype was counted at least ten times. The rearrangement joins TRBV7-8 to TRBJ2-7; 9 bases agree with TRBD1. This CDR3 spans 15 amino acids. The V gene end was trimmed by 4 bases and the J gene end by 3 bases; junction bases not matched to a gene: 7. CDR1 is SGHVS and CDR2 is FQNEAQ in the germline V gene. For the CDR3, the DNA is TGTGCCAGCAGCTCGGGGACAGGGCCCAACTACGAGCAGTACTTC. Protein sequence: CASSSGTGPNYEQYF. The full variable domain, rest sourced from reference TRBV7-8 and TRBJ2-7, is GAGVSQSPRYKVAKRGQDVALRCDPISGHVSLFWYQQALGQGPEFLTYFQNEAQLDKSGLPSDRFFAERPEGSVSTLKIQRTQQEDSAVYLCASSSGTGPNYEQYFGPGTRLTVT.

This clonotype was counted ten times or more. The J gene is TRBJ1-5, the V gene TRBV12-3 or TRBV12-4; a possible D gene is TRBD1 (5 bases). Trimming pared 0 bases from V and 9 bases from J, leaving 6 bases between. CDR3 length: 12 residues. The CDR3 region is CASSLAGGPQHF. In DNA, the CDR3 is TGTGCCAGCAGTTTAGCGGGGGGGCCCCAGCATTTT.

This rearrangement joins TRBV15 to TRBJ1-1; 9 bases map to TRBD1. Trimming removed 1 base from V and 6 bases from J; junction bases left unmatched: 9. The CDR3 has 16 amino acids. From germline, CDR1 is LNHNV and CDR2 YYDKDF (reference sequence). The CDR3 protein is CATSRGRDRASPEAFF. In DNA, the CDR3 is TGTGCCACCAGCAGAGGGAGGGACAGGGCAAGTCCTGAAGCTTTCTTT.

The genes are TRBV10-3 and TRBJ2-5; D possibly corresponds to TRBD2 (5 bases). The CDR3 is made up of 17 amino acids. V was shortened by 0 bases and J by 1 base, with 15 bases between the two germline ends. The germline CDR1 and CDR2 sequences are ENHRY and SYGVKD. The CDR3 spells CAISESLGPGSQETQYF. In nucleotides, the CDR3 is TGTGCCATCAGTGAGTCTTTGGGTCCGGGGAGCCAAGAGACCCAGTACTTC.

This chain's CDR3 is CASSETGAGYEQYF. The CDR3 region has the DNA TGTGCCAGCAGCGAGACAGGGGCCGGTTACGAGCAGTACTTC. The V call is TRBV12-3 or TRBV12-4, the J call TRBJ2-7; 8 positions match TRBD1. The CDR3 has 14 amino acids. Trimming took 6 bases from V and 4 from J; bases not matched to a gene: 8.

V usage is TRBV6-5 and J usage is TRBJ1-2; D ambiguous. The ends were cut back, 6 bases at V and 4 bases at J, with 18 bases in the middle. CDR1 is MNHEY and CDR2 is SVGAGI in the germline V gene. The CDR3 is 15 residues long. The CDR3 region has the DNA TGTGCCAGCAGCGACCGACAAATCCTCCCCTATGGCTACACCTTC. Translation: CASSDRQILPYGYTF.

This clonotype was picked up many times. The chain joins TRBV5-6 to TRBJ1-6, with TRBD1 identical over 8 bases. This CDR3 is built from 15 residues. The V segment lost 6 bases and the J segment 7 bases; nucleotides outside the gene matches: 9. Germline CDR1 SGHDT, CDR2 YYEEEE. The CDR3 nucleotides are TGTGCCAGCACGGAACAAAGGACAGGGAATTCACCCCTCCACTTT. It specifies CASTEQRTGNSPLHF.

This clonotype was seen repeatedly, ten times or more. One end of the junction is discordant with germline, which a read error may explain. V usage is TRBV7-2 and J usage is TRBJ1-3, with TRBD1 identical over 8 bases. Germline CDR1 SGHTA, CDR2 FQGNSA. The CDR3 is 16 residues long. DNA for the CDR3: TGTGCCAGCAGCTTAGACAGGGGGAACTCTCGAAACACCATATATTTT. It translates to CASSLDRGNSRNTIYF.